The following is a T cell receptor (beta chain) sequence with its context. Its antigen remains unknown. This record belongs to a study of cytomegalovirus exposure and HLA in healthy donors. V was cut by 0 bases and J by 0 bases, with 9 bases left in between. The CDR3 is made up of 16 amino acids. Germline assignment: CDR1 SGHAT and CDR2 FQNNGV. Regarding the study as a whole: As a later analysis showed, a missense DCLRE1C variant was linked to trimming of TCR beta V- and J-genes.

The PCR contained 60 Vbeta and 13 Jbeta primers. Profiled with immunoSEQ multiplex PCR; TCRdb holds only in-frame clones, not every one. Of under 200,000 clones detected, about 76% appear once; the ten largest clones hold approximately 0.39%. The receptor was derived from a male donor in good health and CMV-seropositive. The V call is TRBV11-2, the J call TRBJ2-1; D unclear. The sample comprised PBMCs. CDR3 residues: CASSLELRYSYNEQFF. The DNA of the CDR3 is TGTGCCAGCAGCTTAGAGTTGCGTTACTCCTACAATGAGCAGTTCTTC.